This paragraph reports one TCR beta chain. Its target is unknown. Nashville, Tennessee was home to all donors, who were Caucasian adults. This specimen belongs to a study of shared clonotypes between healthy human individuals. The assay was carried out at the deep level. Once extracted for a subset, genomic DNA was divided evenly among several immunoSEQ plates. The method was immunoSEQ multiplex PCR; TCRdb's version includes in-frame clones alone and lacks a portion of them. The data hold about 1 million clones, with approximately 76% observed a single time. General observations from the study: Clonotypes not shared had lower generation probabilities than those common to all four donors.

CDR3 length: 19 amino acids. V dropped 1 base and J dropped 1; count of bases not matched to a gene: 17. The germline gives CDR1 GTSNPN, CDR2 SVGIG (reference sequence). This TCR was recovered from a man in his late teens or twenties in good health. The chain joins TRBV30 to TRBJ2-7, with TRBD1 identical over 9 bases. Input material: memory CD4+ T cells sorted from blood. Subset here: CD45RA-negative fraction. DNA for the CDR3: TGTGCCTGGAGTGCCAAGATGACAGGGGGACTAAAGCTTTCCTACGAGCAGTACTTC. Amino acids: CAWSAKMTGGLKLSYEQYF.